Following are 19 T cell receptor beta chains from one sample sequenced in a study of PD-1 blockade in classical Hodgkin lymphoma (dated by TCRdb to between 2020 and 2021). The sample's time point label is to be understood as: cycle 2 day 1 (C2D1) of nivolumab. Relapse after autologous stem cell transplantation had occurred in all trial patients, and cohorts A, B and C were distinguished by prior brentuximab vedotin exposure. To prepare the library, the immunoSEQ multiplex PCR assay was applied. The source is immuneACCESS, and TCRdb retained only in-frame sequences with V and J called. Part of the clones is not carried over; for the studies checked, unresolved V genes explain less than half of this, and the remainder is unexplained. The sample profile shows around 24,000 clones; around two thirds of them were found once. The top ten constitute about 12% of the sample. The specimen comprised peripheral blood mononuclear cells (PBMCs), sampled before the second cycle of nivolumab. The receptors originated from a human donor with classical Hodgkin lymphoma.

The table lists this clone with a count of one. CDR3 sequence: CASSPKWRPDRAKNIQYF. CDR3 nucleotides: TGTGCCAGCAGCCCGAAATGGCGCCCGGACAGAGCCAAAAACATTCAGTACTTC. The chain couples TRBV7-9 to TRBJ2-4; maybe TRBD1 (6 bases). V was pared by 5 bases and J by 0 bases, with 20 bases between. Germline CDR1 and CDR2: SEHNR and FQNEAQ (reference sequence). This CDR3 region has 18 residues. The full variable domain, in which reference TRBV7-9 and TRBJ2-4 provide the parts outside the CDR3, is DTGVSQNPRHKITKRGQNVTFRCDPISEHNRLYWYRQTLGQGPEFLTYFQNEAQLEKSRLLSDRFSAERPKGSFSTLEIQRTEQGDSAMYLCASSPKWRPDRAKNIQYFGAGTRLSVL.

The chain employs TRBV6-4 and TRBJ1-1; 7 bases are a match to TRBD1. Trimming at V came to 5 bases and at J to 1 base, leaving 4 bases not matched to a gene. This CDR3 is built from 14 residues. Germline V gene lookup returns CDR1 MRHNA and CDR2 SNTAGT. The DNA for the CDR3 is TGTGCCAGCAGTCCCGGGACAGAGAACACTGAAGCTTTCTTT. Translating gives CASSPGTENTEAFF.

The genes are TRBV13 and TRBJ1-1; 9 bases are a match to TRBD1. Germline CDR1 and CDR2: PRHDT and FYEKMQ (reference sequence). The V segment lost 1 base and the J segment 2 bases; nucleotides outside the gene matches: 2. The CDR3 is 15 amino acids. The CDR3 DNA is TGTGCCAGCAGCTTAGAGGGACAGGGAAACACTGAAGCTTTCTTT. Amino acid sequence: CASSLEGQGNTEAFF.

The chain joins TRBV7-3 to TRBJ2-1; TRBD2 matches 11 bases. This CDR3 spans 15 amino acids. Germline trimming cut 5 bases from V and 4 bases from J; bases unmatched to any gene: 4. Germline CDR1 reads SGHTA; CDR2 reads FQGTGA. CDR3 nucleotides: TGTGCCAGCAGCCAGGGACTAGCGGCTTACAATGAGCAGTTCTTC. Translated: CASSQGLAAYNEQFF. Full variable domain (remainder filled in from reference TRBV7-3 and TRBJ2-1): GAGVSQTPSNKVTEKGKYVELRCDPISGHTALYWYRQSLGQGPEFLIYFQGTGAADDSGLPNDRFFAVRPEGSVSTLKIQRTERGDSAVYLCASSQGLAAYNEQFFGPGTRLTVL.

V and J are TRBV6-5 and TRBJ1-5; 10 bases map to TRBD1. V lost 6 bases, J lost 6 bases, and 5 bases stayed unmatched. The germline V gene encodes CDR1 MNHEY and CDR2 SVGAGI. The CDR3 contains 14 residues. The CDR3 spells CASSWDRGGQPQHF. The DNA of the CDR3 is TGTGCCAGCAGCTGGGACAGGGGAGGTCAGCCCCAGCATTTT.

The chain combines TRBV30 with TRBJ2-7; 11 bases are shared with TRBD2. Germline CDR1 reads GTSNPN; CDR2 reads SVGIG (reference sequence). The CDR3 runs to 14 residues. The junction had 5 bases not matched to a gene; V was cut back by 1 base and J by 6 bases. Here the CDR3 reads CAWSGGLAASEQYF. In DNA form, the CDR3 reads TGTGCCTGGAGTGGGGGACTAGCGGCCTCCGAGCAGTACTTC. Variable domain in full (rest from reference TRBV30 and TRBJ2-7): SQTIHQWPATLVQPVGSPLSLECTVEGTSNPNLYWYRQAAGRGLQLLFYSVGIGQISSEVPQNLSASRPQDRQFILSSKKLLLSDSGFYLCAWSGGLAASEQYFGPGTRLTVT.

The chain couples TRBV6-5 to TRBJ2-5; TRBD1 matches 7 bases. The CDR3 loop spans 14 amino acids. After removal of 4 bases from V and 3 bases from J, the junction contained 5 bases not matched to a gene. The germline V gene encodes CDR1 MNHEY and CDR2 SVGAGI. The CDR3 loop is CASSWTGVEETQYF. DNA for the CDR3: TGTGCCAGCAGTTGGACAGGTGTTGAAGAGACCCAGTACTTC.

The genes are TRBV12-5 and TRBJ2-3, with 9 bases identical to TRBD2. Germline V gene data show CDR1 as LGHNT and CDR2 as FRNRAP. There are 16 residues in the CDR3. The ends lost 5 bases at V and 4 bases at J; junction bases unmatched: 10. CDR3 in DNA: TGTGCTAGTGGTCCAGGCGGGGGGGCCAGGGCAGATACGCAGTATTTT. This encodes CASGPGGGARADTQYF. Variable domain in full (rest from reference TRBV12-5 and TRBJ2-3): DARVTQTPRHKVTEMGQEVTMRCQPILGHNTVFWYRQTMMQGLELLAYFRNRAPLDDSGMPKDRFSAEMPDATLATLKIQPSEPRDSAVYFCASGPGGGARADTQYFGPGTRLTVL.

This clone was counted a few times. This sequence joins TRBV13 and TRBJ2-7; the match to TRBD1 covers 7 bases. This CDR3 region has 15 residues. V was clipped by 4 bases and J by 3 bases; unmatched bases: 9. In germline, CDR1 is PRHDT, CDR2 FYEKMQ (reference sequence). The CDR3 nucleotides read TGTGCCAGCAGCTCCTCACGACAGGGATACTACGAGCAGTACTTC. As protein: CASSSSRQGYYEQYF.

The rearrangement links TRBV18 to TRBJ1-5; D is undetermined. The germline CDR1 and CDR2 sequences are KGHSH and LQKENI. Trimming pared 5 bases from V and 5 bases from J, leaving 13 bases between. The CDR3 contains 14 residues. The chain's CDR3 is CASSATIGYQPQHF. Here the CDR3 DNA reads TGTGCCAGCTCAGCCACCATCGGTTATCAGCCCCAGCATTTT.

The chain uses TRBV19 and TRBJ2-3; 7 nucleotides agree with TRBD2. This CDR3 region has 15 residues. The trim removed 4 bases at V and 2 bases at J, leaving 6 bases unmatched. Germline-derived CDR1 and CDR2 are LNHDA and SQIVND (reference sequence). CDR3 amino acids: CASSTGTIATDTQYF. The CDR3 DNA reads TGTGCCAGTAGTACGGGGACTATAGCCACAGATACGCAGTATTTT. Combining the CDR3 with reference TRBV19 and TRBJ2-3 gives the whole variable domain DGGITQSPKYLFRKEGQNVTLSCEQNLNHDAMYWYRQDPGQGLRLIYYSQIVNDFQKGDIAEGYSVSREKKESFPLTVTSAQKNPTAFYLCASSTGTIATDTQYFGPGTRLTVL.

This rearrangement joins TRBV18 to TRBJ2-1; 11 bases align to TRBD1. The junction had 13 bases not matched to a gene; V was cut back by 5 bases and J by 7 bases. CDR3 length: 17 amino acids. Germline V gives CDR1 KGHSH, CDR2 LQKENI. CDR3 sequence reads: CASSGKERTGGGNEQFF. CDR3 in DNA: TGTGCCAGCTCAGGGAAAGAAAGGACAGGGGGCGGAAATGAGCAGTTCTTC.

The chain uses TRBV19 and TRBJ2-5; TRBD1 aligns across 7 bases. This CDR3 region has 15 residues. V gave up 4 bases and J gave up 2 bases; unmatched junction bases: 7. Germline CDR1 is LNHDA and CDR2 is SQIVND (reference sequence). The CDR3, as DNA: TGTGCCAGTAGTACCACCGGGACAGCACAAGAGACCCAGTACTTC. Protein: CASSTTGTAQETQYF. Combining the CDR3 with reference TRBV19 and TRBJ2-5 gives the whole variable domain DGGITQSPKYLFRKEGQNVTLSCEQNLNHDAMYWYRQDPGQGLRLIYYSQIVNDFQKGDIAEGYSVSREKKESFPLTVTSAQKNPTAFYLCASSTTGTAQETQYFGPGTRLLVL.

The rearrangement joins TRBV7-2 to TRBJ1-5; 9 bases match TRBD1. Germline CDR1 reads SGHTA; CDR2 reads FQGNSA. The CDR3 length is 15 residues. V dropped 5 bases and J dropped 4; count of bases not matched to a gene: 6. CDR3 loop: CASSRGQGGNQPQHF. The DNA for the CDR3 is TGTGCCAGCAGCCGGGGACAGGGAGGGAATCAGCCCCAGCATTTT.

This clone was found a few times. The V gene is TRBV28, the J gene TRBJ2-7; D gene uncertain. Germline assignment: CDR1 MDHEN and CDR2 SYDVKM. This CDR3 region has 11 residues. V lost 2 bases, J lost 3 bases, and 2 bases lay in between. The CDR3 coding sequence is TGTGCCAGCAGTTTAGTCTACGAGCAGTACTTC. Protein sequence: CASSLVYEQYF.

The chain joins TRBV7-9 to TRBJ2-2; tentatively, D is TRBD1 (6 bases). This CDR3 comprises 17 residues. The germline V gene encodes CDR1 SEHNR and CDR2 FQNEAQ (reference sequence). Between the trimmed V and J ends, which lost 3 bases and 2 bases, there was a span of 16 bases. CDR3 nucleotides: TGTGCCAGCAGCTTGTCGCCGGACAGCTCTAACACCGGGGAGCTGTTTTTT. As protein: CASSLSPDSSNTGELFF.

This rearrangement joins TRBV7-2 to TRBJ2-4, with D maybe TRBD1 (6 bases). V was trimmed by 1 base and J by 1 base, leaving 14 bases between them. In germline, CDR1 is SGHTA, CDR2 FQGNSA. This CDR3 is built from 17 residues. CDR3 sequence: CASSLVRSGQAKNIQYF. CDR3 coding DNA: TGTGCCAGCAGCTTAGTGAGGTCCGGACAGGCCAAAAACATTCAGTACTTC.

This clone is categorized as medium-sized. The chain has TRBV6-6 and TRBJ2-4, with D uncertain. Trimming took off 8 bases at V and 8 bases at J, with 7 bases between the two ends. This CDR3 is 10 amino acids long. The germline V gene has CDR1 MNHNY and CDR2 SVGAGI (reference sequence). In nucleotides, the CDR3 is TGTGCCAGCTTTGGATACATTCAGTACTTC. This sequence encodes CASFGYIQYF.

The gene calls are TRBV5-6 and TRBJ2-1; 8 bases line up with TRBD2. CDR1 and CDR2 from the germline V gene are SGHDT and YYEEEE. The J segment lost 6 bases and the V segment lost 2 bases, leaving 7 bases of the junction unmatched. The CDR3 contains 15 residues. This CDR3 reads CASSFSGGLGNEQFF. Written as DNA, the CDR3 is TGTGCCAGCAGCTTTTCGGGGGGGCTCGGCAATGAGCAGTTCTTC.